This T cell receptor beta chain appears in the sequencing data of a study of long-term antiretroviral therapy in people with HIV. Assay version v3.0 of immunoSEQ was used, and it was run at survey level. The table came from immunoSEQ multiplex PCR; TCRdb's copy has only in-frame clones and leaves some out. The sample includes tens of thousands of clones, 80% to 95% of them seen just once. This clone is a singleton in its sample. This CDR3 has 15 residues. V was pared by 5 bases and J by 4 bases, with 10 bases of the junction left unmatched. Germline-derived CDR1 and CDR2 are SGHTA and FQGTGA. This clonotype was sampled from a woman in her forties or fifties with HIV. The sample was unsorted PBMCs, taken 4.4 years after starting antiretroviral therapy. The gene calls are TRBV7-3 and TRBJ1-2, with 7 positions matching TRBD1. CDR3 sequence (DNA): TGTGCCAGCAGCCGCGGGGACAGCCTTACCTATGGCTACACCTTC. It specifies CASSRGDSLTYGYTF. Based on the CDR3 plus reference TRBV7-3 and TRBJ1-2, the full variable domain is GAGVSQTPSNKVTEKGKYVELRCDPISGHTALYWYRQSLGQGPEFLIYFQGTGAADDSGLPNDRFFAVRPEGSVSTLKIQRTERGDSAVYLCASSRGDSLTYGYTFGSGTRLTVV.